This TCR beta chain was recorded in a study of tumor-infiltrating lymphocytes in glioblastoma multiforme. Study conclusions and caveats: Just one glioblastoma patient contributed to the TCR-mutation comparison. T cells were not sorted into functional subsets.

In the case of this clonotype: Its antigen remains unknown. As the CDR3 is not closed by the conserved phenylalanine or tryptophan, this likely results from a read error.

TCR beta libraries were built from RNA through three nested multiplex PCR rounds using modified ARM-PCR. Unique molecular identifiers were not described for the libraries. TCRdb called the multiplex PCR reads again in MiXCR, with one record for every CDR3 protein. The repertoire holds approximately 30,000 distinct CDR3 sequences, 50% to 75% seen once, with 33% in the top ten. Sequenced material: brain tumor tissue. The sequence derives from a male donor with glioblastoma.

As DNA, the CDR3 is TGCAGCGTTGAAGAGGCGGAAAATCAGCCGTCCCGAGAGCAGTACCTC. Encoded protein: CSVEEAENQPSREQYL. V gene TRBV29-1 combines with J gene TRBJ2-7; D is unclear. CDR3 length equals 16 residues. Trimming pared 0 bases from V and 7 bases from J, leaving 22 bases between. The germline gives CDR1 SQVTM, CDR2 ANQGSEA.